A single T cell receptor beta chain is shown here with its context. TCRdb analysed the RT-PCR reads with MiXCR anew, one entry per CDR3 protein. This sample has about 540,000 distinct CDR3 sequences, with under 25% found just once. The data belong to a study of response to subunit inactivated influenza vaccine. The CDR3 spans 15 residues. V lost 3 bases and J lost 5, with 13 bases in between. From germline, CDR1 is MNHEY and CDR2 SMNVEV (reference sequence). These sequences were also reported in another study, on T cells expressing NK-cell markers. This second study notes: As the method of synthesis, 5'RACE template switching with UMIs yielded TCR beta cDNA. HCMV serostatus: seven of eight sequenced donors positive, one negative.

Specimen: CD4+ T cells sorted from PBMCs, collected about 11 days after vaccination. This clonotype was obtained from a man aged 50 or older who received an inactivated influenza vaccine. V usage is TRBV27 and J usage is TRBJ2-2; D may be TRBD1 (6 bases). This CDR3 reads CASSFLKRGTGELFF. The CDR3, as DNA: TGTGCCAGCAGTTTCCTGAAAAGGGGGACCGGGGAGCTGTTTTTT.